This is a list of T cell receptor beta chains from one sample in a study of beta chain features in type 1 diabetes. Only in-frame clones appear in the TCRdb table, and some are missing; sequencing was by immunoSEQ multiplex PCR. In the table there are under 400,000 clones, 12% to 15% of which are singletons. Sequenced sample: central memory CD4+ T cells from blood. These receptors all come from a young man in good health. Each CDR3 is given with its conserved first and last residue.

>TRBV4-3
CASSLNTGENTEAFF
>TRBV7-2
CASSLLRLGQPQHF
>TRBV4-2
CASSERRLAGGTDTQYF
>TRBV4-3
CASSVGGDSYNEQFF
>TRBV2
CASSPVTLLLEAFF
>TRBV5-4
CASSSRWDTPSNTEAFF
>TRBV4-3
CASSQASGQSTDTQYF
>TRBV18
CASSLRETGELFF
>TRBV5-1
CASSPTTGRFTEAFF
>TRBV29-1
CSVGDREQFF
>TRBV7-3
CASSLNDGGRIYNEQFF
>TRBV2
CASSEQGLSYGYTF
>TRBV5-4
CASSLATNSWFF
>TRBV11-3
CASSLFPGTQYF
>TRBV7-2
CASSPRGSGRDTQYF
>TRBV18
CASSRGVNTGELFF
>TRBV7-2
CASSLSSGRAEQFF
>TRBV10-3
CAISAEGPYNEQFF